This T cell receptor (beta chain) appears in the sequencing data of a study of CD8 T cells in Susac syndrome. CDR1 is SGHTA and CDR2 is FQGNSA in the germline V gene. V lost 5 bases and J lost 2; bases outside the gene matches: 13. The CDR3 length is 18 residues. The controls were healthy donors who were matched for age and sex. Through negative isolation, CD4+ and CD8+ T cells were obtained, while TEMRA cells were enriched using FACS. Random-hexamer reverse transcription was applied to about 0.45 to 1 ug RNA. Amplification of TCR beta CDR3 used immunoSEQ multiplex PCR across 54 Vbeta and 13 Jbeta. TCRdb re-analysed the immunoSEQ multiplex PCR reads in MiXCR, keeping a single row per CDR3 protein. Among approximately 110,000 distinct CDR3 sequences listed, roughly 97% were seen once.

This receptor was identified in a human donor in good health. Sample: CD4+ T cells from PBMCs. This sequence joins TRBV7-2 and TRBJ2-2, with 8 bases matching TRBD1. The CDR3 region has the DNA TGTGCCAGCAGCACGGCCCCAGGACAGGGCTTCAACACCGGGGAGCTGTTTTTT. As protein: CASSTAPGQGFNTGELFF.